These 21 T cell receptor beta chains share one sample of origin, sequenced in a study of blood T cell repertoires in COVID-19. Sequencing was performed with immunoSEQ multiplex PCR; in TCRdb, only in-frame clones are kept and a portion is missing. The sample records approximately 460,000 clones, approximately 89% being singletons. Source material: peripheral blood. The receptors originated from a man between 18 and 35 years old with COVID-19, enrolled during active disease.

The gene calls are TRBV18 and TRBJ1-5; 8 nucleotides line up with TRBD1. V lost 0 bases, J lost 1 base, and 8 bases stayed unmatched. Germline V lookup: CDR1 KGHSH, CDR2 LQKENI. There are 18 residues in the CDR3. CDR3 in amino acids: CASSPPQAGGKSNQPQHF. CDR3 DNA sequence: TGTGCCAGCTCACCACCGCAGGCAGGGGGCAAGAGCAATCAGCCCCAGCATTTT.

This rearrangement joins TRBV10-3 to TRBJ1-5, with 8 bases aligning to TRBD1. Germline loops: CDR1 ENHRY, CDR2 SYGVKD. V gave up 4 bases and J gave up 7 bases; unmatched junction bases: 3. The CDR3 is made up of 13 amino acids. As DNA, the CDR3 is TGTGCCATCAGTGGGACAGGGAGGCAGCCCCAGCATTTT. Protein product: CAISGTGRQPQHF.

The V gene is TRBV6-5, the J gene TRBJ2-2; D gene uncertain. Germline loops: CDR1 MNHEY, CDR2 SVGAGI. Trimming cost V 6 bases and J 1 base, with 9 bases left between them. CDR3 size: 14 residues. The CDR3 is CASSVDRNTGELFF. The CDR3 DNA sequence: TGTGCCAGCAGCGTCGATAGGAACACCGGGGAGCTGTTTTTT.

The V and J genes are TRBV7-9 and TRBJ2-5; D might be TRBD2 (6 bases). The CDR3 is made up of 14 amino acids. V was clipped by 5 bases and J by 2 bases, with 12 bases between them. CDR1 and CDR2 (germline): SEHNR, FQNEAQ (reference sequence). The CDR3 reads CASSTRDSQETQYF. The CDR3 DNA follows: TGTGCCAGCAGCACCCGGGACTCTCAAGAGACCCAGTACTTC. Combining the CDR3 with reference TRBV7-9 and TRBJ2-5 gives the whole variable domain DTGVSQNPRHKITKRGQNVTFRCDPISEHNRLYWYRQTLGQGPEFLTYFQNEAQLEKSRLLSDRFSAERPKGSFSTLEIQRTEQGDSAMYLCASSTRDSQETQYFGPGTRLLVL.

This clone was picked up one time. J is TRBJ2-7 and V is TRBV5-6; weak D call: TRBD1 (6 bases). The CDR3 is made up of 15 amino acids. Trimming stripped 0 bases from V and 2 bases from J, with 12 bases between. Germline V gene data show CDR1 as SGHDT and CDR2 as YYEEEE. CDR3 sequence (DNA): TGTGCCAGCAGCTTGGTGGGGGCCATAACCTACGAGCAGTACTTC. This gives the protein CASSLVGAITYEQYF.

To note about this clone: Within the sample, other DNA sequences also encode this same CDR3. The chain has TRBV5-1 and TRBJ2-2; D gene unclear. V lost 4 bases and J 1 base, leaving 2 bases between the germline ends. The V gene's germline CDR1 is SGHRS and CDR2 YFSETQ. The CDR3 is 12 residues long. The CDR3 region is CASSLNTGELFF. As DNA, the CDR3 is TGCGCCAGCAGCCTGAACACCGGGGAGCTGTTTTTT.

The gene calls are TRBV6-6 and TRBJ2-1; 10 nucleotides match TRBD2. Trimming cost V 2 bases and J 5 bases; bases outside gene matches: 6. The CDR3 consists of 16 residues. Germline loops: CDR1 MNHNY, CDR2 SVGAGI (reference sequence). The CDR3 DNA reads TGTGCCAGCAGTTACCGTGCTAGCGGGGGCAACAATGAGCAGTTCTTC. Amino acids: CASSYRASGGNNEQFF.

This clone was picked up one time. The gene calls are TRBV2 and TRBJ2-1; 12 bases map to TRBD2. CDR1 SNHLY and CDR2 FYNNEI come from the germline V gene. The CDR3 runs 15 residues. V shed 6 bases and J 8 bases; nucleotides not matched to a gene: 8. The CDR3 DNA follows: TGTGCCAGCAGCGATACTAGCGGGAGGTACGATGAGCAGTTCTTC. Amino acid sequence: CASSDTSGRYDEQFF.

The chain carries TRBV5-6 and TRBJ2-1; unclear D gene. Per the germline V gene, CDR1 is SGHDT and CDR2 is YYEEEE. V was clipped by 4 bases and J by 12 bases, with 8 bases between them. The CDR3 runs 10 residues. DNA of the CDR3: TGTGCCAGCAGCGGCCGAAGGCAGTTCTTC. Translated: CASSGRRQFF.

This clone appeared once. V usage is TRBV11-3 and J usage is TRBJ2-1, with a possible D match to TRBD2 (6 bases). V was shortened by 4 bases and J by 0 bases, with 10 bases between the two germline ends. CDR3 length: 15 residues. Germline V lookup: CDR1 SGHNT, CDR2 YENEEA. CDR3 protein: CASSSRTNSYNEQFF. In nucleotides, the CDR3 is TGTGCCAGCAGCTCGAGGACTAACTCCTACAATGAGCAGTTCTTC.

The gene calls are TRBV29-1 and TRBJ1-2; the D is unclear. The germline V gene encodes CDR1 SQVTM and CDR2 ANQGSEA. V lost 3 bases to trimming and J lost 5 bases, with 10 bases between them. CDR3 length equals 12 residues. CDR3 nucleotides: TGCAGCGTTGACTCCAACTTTTATGGCTACACCTTC. As protein: CSVDSNFYGYTF.

The V call is TRBV28, the J call TRBJ2-7, with 10 bases identical to TRBD1. Germline values: CDR1 MDHEN, CDR2 SYDVKM. CDR3 length: 14 residues. Trimming took 6 bases from V and 6 from J; bases not matched to a gene: 8. For the CDR3, the DNA is TGTGCCAGCAGGGTAGGGGACAGGGGAACCGAGCAGTACTTC. Translation gives CASRVGDRGTEQYF.

Comment on this clone: Additional DNA sequences in this sample encode the identical CDR3. This chain joins TRBV5-1 and TRBJ2-3, with 11 positions matching TRBD2. The CDR3 is 16 residues long. Trimming removed 4 bases from V and 0 bases from J; junction bases left unmatched: 4. Germline V gives CDR1 SGHRS, CDR2 YFSETQ. The CDR3 DNA follows: TGCGCCAGCAGCCTCGGGACTAGCGGTAGCACAGATACGCAGTATTTT. Translation gives CASSLGTSGSTDTQYF.

This chain joins TRBV6-5 and TRBJ1-6; no reliable D call. This CDR3 comprises 14 residues. V dropped 7 bases and J dropped 5 bases, with 12 bases sitting between them. CDR1 MNHEY and CDR2 SVGAGI come from the germline V gene. The CDR3 nucleotides are TGTGCCAGCACCCTCGACTGGAATAATTCACCCCTCCACTTT. Translation: CASTLDWNNSPLHF.

The chain uses TRBV5-1 and TRBJ2-7; 11 nucleotides line up with TRBD2. The V and J ends lost 2 bases and 6 bases, in that order; junction bases with no gene match: 10. This CDR3 spans 16 amino acids. Germline CDR1 reads SGHRS; CDR2 reads YFSETQ. CDR3 residues: CASSFGMTSGIGEQYF. Here the CDR3 DNA reads TGCGCCAGCAGCTTTGGTATGACTAGCGGGATTGGCGAGCAGTACTTC.

The V gene is TRBV7-3, the J gene TRBJ1-2; a weak D match, TRBD1 (5 bases). In germline, CDR1 is SGHTA, CDR2 FQGTGA. The CDR3 totals 13 residues. Between the trimmed V and J ends, which lost 2 bases and 1 base, there was a span of 5 bases. The CDR3 DNA reads TGTGCCAGCAGCTTAGACAGTAACTATGGCTACACCTTC. It is translated as CASSLDSNYGYTF.

This clone appeared a single time. The rearrangement uses TRBV29-1 and TRBJ2-5; 7 bases match TRBD2. The germline gives CDR1 SQVTM, CDR2 ANQGSEA. This CDR3 region has 16 residues. V gave up 3 bases and J gave up 1 base; unmatched junction bases: 11. CDR3 nucleotides: TGCAGCGTTGACGGTTTGCGGCGGGGGACCCAAGAGACCCAGTACTTC. Its protein product is CSVDGLRRGTQETQYF.

The chain employs TRBV20-1 and TRBJ1-5, with unresolved D. This CDR3 has 13 residues. Trimming left V 3 bases short and J 2 bases short, with 8 bases between. Germline assignment: CDR1 DFQATT and CDR2 SNEGSKA (reference sequence). CDR3 DNA: TGCAGTGCTAGTCCTACAGGCAATCAGCCCCAGCATTTT. Protein sequence: CSASPTGNQPQHF.

The chain employs TRBV5-1 and TRBJ2-1; the match to TRBD2 covers 11 bases. V was pared by 5 bases and J by 6 bases, with 13 bases of the junction left unmatched. Germline CDR1 SGHRS, CDR2 YFSETQ. This CDR3 region has 17 residues. CDR3 protein: CASRRLAGGVSRNEQFF. The CDR3 DNA sequence: TGCGCCAGCAGGCGGCTAGCGGGGGGAGTAAGTCGCAATGAGCAGTTCTTC.

The chain recombines TRBV28 with TRBJ1-1; a possible D gene is TRBD1 (5 bases). V was clipped by 2 bases and J by 5 bases, with 12 bases between them. This CDR3 region has 14 residues. Germline CDR1 MDHEN, CDR2 SYDVKM. CDR3 in amino acids: CASSLTGLRTEAFF. Here the CDR3 DNA reads TGTGCCAGCAGTTTAACGGGACTACGAACTGAAGCTTTCTTT.

The chain employs TRBV2 and TRBJ2-1, with 8 bases matching TRBD2. V dropped 9 bases and J dropped 9; count of bases not matched to a gene: 10. Germline-derived CDR1 and CDR2 are SNHLY and FYNNEI. The CDR3 extends over 13 amino acids. CDR3 nucleotide sequence: TGTGCCAGTGTGATTAGCGGGGAGTTTGAGCAGTTCTTC. Its protein is CASVISGEFEQFF.